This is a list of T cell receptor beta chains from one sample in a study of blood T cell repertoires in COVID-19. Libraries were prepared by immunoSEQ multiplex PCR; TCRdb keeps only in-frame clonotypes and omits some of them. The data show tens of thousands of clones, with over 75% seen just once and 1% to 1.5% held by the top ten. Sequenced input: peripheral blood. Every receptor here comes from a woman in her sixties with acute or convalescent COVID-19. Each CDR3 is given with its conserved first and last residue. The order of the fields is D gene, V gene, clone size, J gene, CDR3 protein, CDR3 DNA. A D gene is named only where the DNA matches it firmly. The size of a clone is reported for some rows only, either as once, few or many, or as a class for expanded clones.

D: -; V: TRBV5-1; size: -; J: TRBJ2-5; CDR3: CASSLYETQYF; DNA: TGCGCCAGCAGCTTGTATGAGACCCAGTACTTC
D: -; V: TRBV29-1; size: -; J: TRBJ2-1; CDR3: CSVDGHGNEQFF; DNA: TGCAGCGTTGATGGTCACGGCAATGAGCAGTTCTTC
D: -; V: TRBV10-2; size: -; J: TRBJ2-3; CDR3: CASREISSTDTQYF; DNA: TGCGCCAGCAGGGAGATCTCTAGCACAGATACGCAGTATTTT
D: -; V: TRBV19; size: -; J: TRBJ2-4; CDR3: CASSLTGSWVENIQYF; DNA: TGTGCCAGTAGTCTAACAGGGTCCTGGGTGGAAAACATTCAGTACTTC
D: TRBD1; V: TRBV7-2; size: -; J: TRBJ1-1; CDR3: CASSPTGLEAFF; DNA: TGTGCCAGCAGCCCGACAGGGCTTGAAGCTTTCTTT
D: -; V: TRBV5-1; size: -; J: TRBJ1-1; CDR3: CASSPQQGVRGAFF; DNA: TGCGCCAGCAGCCCTCAACAGGGCGTCAGGGGAGCTTTCTTT
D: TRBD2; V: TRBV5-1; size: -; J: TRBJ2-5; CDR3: CASSLAPAGGPETQYF; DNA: TGCGCCAGCAGCTTGGCCCCAGCGGGGGGGCCAGAGACCCAGTACTTC
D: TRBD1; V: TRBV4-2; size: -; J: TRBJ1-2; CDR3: CASSQASGTGGLNYGYTF; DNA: TGTGCCAGCAGCCAAGCGTCCGGGACAGGGGGGCTCAACTATGGCTACACCTTC
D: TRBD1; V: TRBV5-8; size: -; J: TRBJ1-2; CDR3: CASSADGTGGVYGYTF; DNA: TGTGCCAGCAGCGCCGATGGGACAGGGGGCGTCTATGGCTACACCTTC
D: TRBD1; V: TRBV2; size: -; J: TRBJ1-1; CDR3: CASSEDRGETEAFF; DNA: TGTGCCAGCAGTGAAGACAGGGGAGAGACTGAAGCTTTCTTT
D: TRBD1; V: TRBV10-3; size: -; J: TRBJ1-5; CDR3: CAISGTGNGQPQHF; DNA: TGTGCCATCAGCGGGACAGGGAATGGTCAGCCCCAGCATTTT
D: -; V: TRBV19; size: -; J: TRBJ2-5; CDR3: CASSIHQAQETQYF; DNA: TGTGCCAGTAGTATACATCAGGCCCAAGAGACCCAGTACTTC
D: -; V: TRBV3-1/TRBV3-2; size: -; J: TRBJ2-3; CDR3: CASSQMTGGTDTQYF; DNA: TGTGCCAGCAGCCAAATGACCGGGGGAACAGATACGCAGTATTTT
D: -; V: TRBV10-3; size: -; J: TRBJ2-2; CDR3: CAISDLGLSGELFF; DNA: TGTGCCATCAGTGATCTCGGACTATCGGGGGAGCTGTTTTTT
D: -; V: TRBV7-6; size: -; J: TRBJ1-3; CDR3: CASSLRGSGNTIYF; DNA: TGTGCCAGCAGCTTAAGGGGTTCCGGAAACACCATATATTTT
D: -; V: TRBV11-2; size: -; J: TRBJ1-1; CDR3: CASSLHRQRNTEAFF; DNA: TGTGCCAGCAGCTTGCATAGACAGAGGAACACTGAAGCTTTCTTT
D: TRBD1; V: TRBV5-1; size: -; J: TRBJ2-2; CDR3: CASSVTGLTGELFF; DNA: TGCGCCAGCAGCGTGACAGGGCTCACCGGGGAGCTGTTTTTT
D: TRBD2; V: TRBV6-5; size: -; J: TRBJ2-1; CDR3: CASKVGLAGRQFF; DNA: TGTGCCAGCAAGGTTGGTTTAGCGGGCCGGCAGTTCTTC
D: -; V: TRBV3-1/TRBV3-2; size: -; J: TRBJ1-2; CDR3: CASSQGYGAGASNYGYTF; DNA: TGTGCCAGCAGCCAAGGCTACGGGGCAGGGGCTTCTAACTATGGCTACACCTTC
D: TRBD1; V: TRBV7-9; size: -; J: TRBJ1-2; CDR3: CASSHRGDYGYTF; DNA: TGTGCCAGCAGCCACAGGGGTGACTATGGCTACACCTTC
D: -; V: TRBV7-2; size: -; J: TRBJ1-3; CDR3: CASSLFRASGNTIYF; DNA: TGTGCCAGCAGCTTATTCAGGGCGTCTGGAAACACCATATATTTT
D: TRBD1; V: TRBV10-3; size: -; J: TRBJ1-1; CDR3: CAIRGTGTYTEAFF; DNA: TGTGCCATCAGGGGGACAGGAACGTACACTGAAGCTTTCTTT
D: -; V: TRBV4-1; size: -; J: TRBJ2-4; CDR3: CASSHPGGGQNIQYF; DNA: TGCGCCAGCAGCCACCCCGGTGGAGGGCAAAACATTCAGTACTTC
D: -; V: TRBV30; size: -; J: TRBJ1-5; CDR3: CAWSRWGAGQPQHF; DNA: TGTGCCTGGAGTCGATGGGGCGCCGGGCAGCCCCAGCATTTT
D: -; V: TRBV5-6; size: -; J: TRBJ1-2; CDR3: CASSLDDRTYGYTF; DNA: TGTGCCAGCAGCTTGGATGACAGGACCTATGGCTACACCTTC
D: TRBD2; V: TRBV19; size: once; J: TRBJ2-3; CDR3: CASSPRTSGGLTDTQYF; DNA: TGTGCCAGTAGTCCTCGGACTAGCGGGGGACTCACAGATACGCAGTATTTT
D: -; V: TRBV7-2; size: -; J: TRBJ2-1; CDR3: CASSFWTPNEQFF; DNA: TGTGCCAGCAGCTTTTGGACTCCAAATGAGCAGTTCTTC
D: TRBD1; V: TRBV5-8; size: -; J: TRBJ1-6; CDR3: CASSSRGLRDSPLHF; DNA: TGTGCCAGCAGCTCCAGGGGGCTCAGGGATTCACCCCTCCACTTT
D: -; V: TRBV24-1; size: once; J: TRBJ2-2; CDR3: CATSDSDRGRDTGELFF; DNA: TGTGCCACCAGTGATTCGGATAGGGGTAGGGACACCGGGGAGCTGTTTTTT
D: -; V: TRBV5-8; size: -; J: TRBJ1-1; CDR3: CASSSTGRELDEAFF; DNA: TGTGCCAGCAGCTCGACGGGGAGGGAGCTCGATGAGGCTTTCTTT
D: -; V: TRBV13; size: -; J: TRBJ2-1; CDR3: CASSYLAREQFF; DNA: TGTGCCAGCAGCTACCTAGCTCGTGAGCAGTTCTTC
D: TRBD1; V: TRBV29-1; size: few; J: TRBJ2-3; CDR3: CSVARGTVGTDTQYF; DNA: TGCAGCGTTGCAAGAGGGACAGTGGGCACAGATACGCAGTATTTT
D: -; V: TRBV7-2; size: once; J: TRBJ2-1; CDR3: CASSFTAIPTNEQFF; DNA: TGTGCCAGCAGCTTTACAGCTATCCCGACCAATGAGCAGTTCTTC
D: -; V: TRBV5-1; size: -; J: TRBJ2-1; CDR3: CASSLFGDPTGDEQFF; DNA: TGCGCCAGCAGCTTGTTTGGGGATCCGACCGGGGATGAGCAGTTCTTC
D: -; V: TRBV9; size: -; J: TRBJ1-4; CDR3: CASSALPGGVEKLFF; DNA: TGTGCCAGCAGCGCCCTCCCGGGAGGGGTGGAAAAACTGTTTTTT
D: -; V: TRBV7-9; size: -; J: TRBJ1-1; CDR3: CASSSPPGNTEAFF; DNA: TGTGCCAGCAGCTCCCCCCCCGGGAACACTGAAGCTTTCTTT
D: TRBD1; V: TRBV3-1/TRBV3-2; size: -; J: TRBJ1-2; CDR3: CASSLSTGRGFGYTF; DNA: TGTGCCAGCAGCCTTTCTACGGGCAGGGGGTTTGGCTACACCTTC
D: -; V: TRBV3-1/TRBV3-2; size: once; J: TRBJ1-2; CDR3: CASSQGQSDYGYTF; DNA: TGTGCCAGCAGCCAAGGACAGTCTGACTATGGCTACACCTTC
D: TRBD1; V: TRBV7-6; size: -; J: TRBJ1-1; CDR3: CASSSGDRGTMRTEAFF; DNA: TGTGCCAGCAGCTCAGGGGACAGGGGAACGATGCGCACTGAAGCTTTCTTT
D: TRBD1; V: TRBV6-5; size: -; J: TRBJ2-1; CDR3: CASRSTGGEQFF; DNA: TGTGCCAGCAGGTCAACAGGGGGTGAGCAGTTCTTC
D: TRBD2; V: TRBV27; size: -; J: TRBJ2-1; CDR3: CASSLAGSSYNEQFF; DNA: TGTGCCAGCAGCCTAGCGGGGAGCTCCTACAATGAGCAGTTCTTC
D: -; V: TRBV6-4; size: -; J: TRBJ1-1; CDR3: CASSVGENTEAFF; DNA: TGTGCCAGCAGTGTAGGAGAGAACACTGAAGCTTTCTTT
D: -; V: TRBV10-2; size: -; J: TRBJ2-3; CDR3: CASHTTGADTQYF; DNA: TGCGCCAGCCACACTACTGGCGCAGATACGCAGTATTTT
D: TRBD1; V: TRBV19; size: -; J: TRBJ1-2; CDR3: CASSITGQGGGYTF; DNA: TGTGCCAGTAGTATTACGGGACAGGGGGGAGGCTACACCTTC
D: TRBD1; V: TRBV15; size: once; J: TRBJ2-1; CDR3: CATSNTGDRGYNEQFF; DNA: TGTGCCACCAGCAATACCGGGGACAGGGGATACAATGAGCAGTTCTTC
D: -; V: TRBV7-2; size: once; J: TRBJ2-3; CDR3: CASSLVASATDTQYF; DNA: TGTGCCAGCAGCTTAGTGGCTAGCGCCACAGATACGCAGTATTTT